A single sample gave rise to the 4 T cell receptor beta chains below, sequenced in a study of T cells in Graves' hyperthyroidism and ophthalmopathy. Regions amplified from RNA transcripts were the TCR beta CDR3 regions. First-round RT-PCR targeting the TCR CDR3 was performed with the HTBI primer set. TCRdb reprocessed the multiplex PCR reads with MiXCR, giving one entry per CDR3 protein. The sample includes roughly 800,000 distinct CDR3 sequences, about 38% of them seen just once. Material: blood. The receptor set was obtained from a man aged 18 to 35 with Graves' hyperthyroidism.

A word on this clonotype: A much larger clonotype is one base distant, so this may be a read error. CDR3: CASSTRGLDPAGYTF. In DNA form, the CDR3 reads TGTGCCAGTAGTACCAGGGGCCTTGATCCGGCGGGCTACACCTTC. The rearrangement links TRBV19 to TRBJ1-2; TRBD1 is a possible D gene (6 bases). V was shortened by 4 bases and J by 8 bases, with 20 bases between the two germline ends. The CDR3 is 15 amino acids. CDR1 LNHDA and CDR2 SQIVND come from the germline V gene (reference sequence).

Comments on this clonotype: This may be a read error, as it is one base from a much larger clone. In DNA, the CDR3 is TGTGCCGGCAGCTTGCAGTCAGGGGAGACCCAGTACTTC. Its protein product is CAGSLQSGETQYF. The gene calls are TRBV7-2 and TRBJ2-5; the D gene is possibly TRBD1 (5 bases). Germline V CDR1 and CDR2: SGHTA, FQGNSA. CDR3 length equals 13 residues.

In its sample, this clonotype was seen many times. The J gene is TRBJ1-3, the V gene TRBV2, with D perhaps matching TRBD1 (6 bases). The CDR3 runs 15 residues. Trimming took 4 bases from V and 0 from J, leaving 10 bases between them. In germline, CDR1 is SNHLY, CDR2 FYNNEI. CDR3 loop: CASSGQAVSGNTIYF. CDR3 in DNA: TGTGCCAGCAGTGGACAGGCGGTCTCTGGAAACACCATATATTTT.

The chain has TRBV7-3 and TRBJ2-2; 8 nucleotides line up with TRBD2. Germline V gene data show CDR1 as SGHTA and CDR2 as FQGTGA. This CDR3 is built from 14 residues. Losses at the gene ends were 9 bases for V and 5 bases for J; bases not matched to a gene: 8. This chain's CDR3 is CASERERGTGELFF. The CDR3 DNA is TGTGCCAGTGAGCGGGAGCGGGGTACCGGGGAGCTGTTTTTT.